One T cell receptor beta chain is described in this entry. These data originate in a study of siplizumab effects on memory and regulatory T cells. From germline, CDR1 is MDHEN and CDR2 SYDVKM. The V end lost 5 bases, the J end lost 4 bases, and 17 bases lay between the germline ends. CDR3 length equals 15 residues. TCRdb keeps only in-frame clones here, not all; method: immunoSEQ multiplex PCR. The repertoire holds about 100,000 clones, with 91% as singletons. The clonotype comes from a human donor in good health. Sequencing was carried out using CD4+ T cells sorted from blood. The rearrangement uses TRBV28 and TRBJ1-2, with D tentatively TRBD1 (6 bases). The chain's CDR3 is CASSRRQDRPYGYTF. The CDR3 nucleotides read TGTGCCAGCAGTCGCCGACAGGACCGACCCTATGGCTACACCTTC.